The next 28 T cell receptor beta chains were all read from a single sample in a study of blood T cell repertoires in COVID-19. Data came from immunoSEQ multiplex PCR; TCRdb stores just in-frame clones and leaves some out. The sample lists more than 90,000 clones, roughly 83% occurring once. What was sequenced was peripheral blood. These receptors all stem from a woman in her seventies with acute or convalescent COVID-19.

This chain links TRBV5-6 with TRBJ2-1; 11 bases line up with TRBD2. The germline CDR1 and CDR2 sequences are SGHDT and YYEEEE. Trimming took 2 bases from V and 3 from J; bases not matched to a gene: 1. The CDR3 loop spans 15 amino acids. In DNA, the CDR3 is TGTGCCAGCAGCTTCACTAGCGGGGGCTACAATGAGCAGTTCTTC. It translates to CASSFTSGGYNEQFF. Full variable domain (outside the CDR3, taken from reference TRBV5-6 and TRBJ2-1): DAGVTQSPTHLIKTRGQQVTLRCSPKSGHDTVSWYQQALGQGPQFIFQYYEEEERQRGNFPDRFSGHQFPNYSSELNVNALLLGDSALYLCASSFTSGGYNEQFFGPGTRLTVL.

The chain links TRBV6-2 or TRBV6-3 to TRBJ1-4, with 7 nucleotides matching TRBD1. Trimming at V came to 2 bases and at J to 8 bases, leaving 5 bases not matched to a gene. The CDR3 extends over 14 amino acids. The germline CDR1 and CDR2 sequences are MNHEY and SVGEGT. The CDR3 bases are TGTGCCAGCAGTTACCAGGACAGGAGGGAAAAACTGTTTTTT. Its protein product is CASSYQDRREKLFF.

The chain recombines TRBV7-2 with TRBJ2-7; D is possibly TRBD2 (6 bases). V was shortened by 1 base and J by 0 bases, with 13 bases between the two germline ends. The CDR3 contains 16 residues. Per the germline V gene, CDR1 is SGHTA and CDR2 is FQGNSA. The CDR3 nucleotides are TGTGCCAGCAGCTTAGTGGCCAGCGGGTCCTCCTACGAGCAGTACTTC. The encoded protein is CASSLVASGSSYEQYF.

The chain employs TRBV6-1 and TRBJ2-7, with 7 positions matching TRBD1. CDR1 is MNHNS, CDR2 SASEGT, per germline. CDR3 length equals 18 residues. J was trimmed by 0 bases and V by 0 bases; bases with no gene match: 11. CDR3 in DNA: TGTGCCAGCAGTGAAGCGCTTCAGGCAGGGACAGTCTCCTACGAGCAGTACTTC. It is translated as CASSEALQAGTVSYEQYF.

Turning to this clone: Germline and junction disagree at one end, which may indicate a read error. Here the CDR3 DNA reads TGTGCCAGCAGCCAGGACTCGGGGGACAGGGGGAATCTAGACTTC. Encoded protein: CASSQDSGDRGNLDF. The chain uses TRBV4-2 and TRBJ2-4, with 11 positions matching TRBD1. Germline V lookup: CDR1 LGHNA, CDR2 YNFKEQ. This CDR3 contains 15 residues.

The chain uses TRBV19 and TRBJ1-2, with 8 bases aligning to TRBD1. The CDR3 contains 14 residues. Germline assignment: CDR1 LNHDA and CDR2 SQIVND (reference sequence). The trim removed 3 bases at V and 3 bases at J, leaving 3 bases unmatched. The CDR3 sequence is CASSMGGQDYGYTF. The CDR3 nucleotides read TGTGCCAGTAGTATGGGGGGACAGGACTATGGCTACACCTTC.

CDR3 in amino acids: CSASNTGFYEQYF. The DNA of the CDR3 is TGCAGTGCTAGTAACACGGGTTTCTACGAGCAGTACTTC. The gene calls are TRBV20-1 and TRBJ2-7, with D uncertain. In germline, CDR1 is DFQATT, CDR2 SNEGSKA (reference sequence). The CDR3 length is 13 residues. Trimming removed 3 bases from V and 3 bases from J, with 12 bases in between.

V usage is TRBV7-2 and J usage is TRBJ1-2, with a tentative D call TRBD1 (5 bases). Germline-derived CDR1 and CDR2 are SGHTA and FQGNSA. The CDR3 spans 15 residues. V was pared by 1 base and J by 4 bases, with 13 bases between. In nucleotides, the CDR3 is TGTGCCAGCAGCTTAGGGGGAGGGGTAGGCTATGGCTACACCTTC. Protein product: CASSLGGGVGYGYTF.

The CDR3 protein is CASSLYQGNTEAFF. The CDR3 DNA reads TGCGCCAGCAGCTTGTACCAGGGGAACACTGAAGCTTTCTTT. The chain is built from TRBV5-1 and TRBJ1-1; tentatively, D is TRBD1 (5 bases). Germline values: CDR1 SGHRS, CDR2 YFSETQ. CDR3 length: 14 amino acids. V lost 1 base and J lost 1, with 8 bases in between.

The sample holds one count of this clone. The rearrangement uses TRBV11-2 and TRBJ1-2; unclear D gene. There are 14 residues in the CDR3. V lost 2 bases and J lost 1, with 8 bases in between. The V gene's germline CDR1 is SGHAT and CDR2 FQNNGV. CDR3: CASSLRSFNYGYTF. In DNA form, the CDR3 reads TGTGCCAGCAGCTTACGTAGCTTTAACTATGGCTACACCTTC.

This clone came up a few times. The chain combines TRBV27 with TRBJ1-2; a possible D gene is TRBD1 (6 bases). Per germline, CDR1 MNHEY and CDR2 SMNVEV (reference sequence). The CDR3 totals 14 residues. V lost 5 bases and J lost 3, with 13 bases in between. The CDR3 region is CASSPSAGDYGYTF. DNA of the CDR3: TGTGCCAGCAGTCCCAGTGCAGGGGACTATGGCTACACCTTC.

The chain joins TRBV5-1 to TRBJ1-1; tentatively, D is TRBD1 (5 bases). Germline lookup yields CDR1 SGHRS and CDR2 YFSETQ. V was pared by 4 bases and J by 6 bases, with 13 bases between. The CDR3 totals 13 residues. The CDR3 nucleotides are TGCGCCAGCAGCCTCTCGGACAATTCTGAAGCTTTCTTT. This sequence encodes CASSLSDNSEAFF.

This chain connects TRBV7-9 to TRBJ1-3; D call uncertain. The germline gives CDR1 SEHNR, CDR2 FQNEAQ (reference sequence). The CDR3 contains 12 residues. V lost 5 bases to trimming and J lost 3 bases, with 5 bases between them. CDR3 in DNA: TGTGCCAGCAGCCCGGTTGGAAACACCATATATTTT. It translates to CASSPVGNTIYF.

The rearrangement joins TRBV2 to TRBJ1-6; D gene ambiguous. The CDR3 consists of 13 residues. Trimming removed 3 bases from V and 4 bases from J, with 4 bases in between. CDR1 is SNHLY and CDR2 is FYNNEI in the germline V gene. CDR3 coding DNA: TGTGCCAGCAGTGACAGATATAATTCACCCCTCCACTTT. Translated, it gives CASSDRYNSPLHF.

V usage is TRBV10-3 and J usage is TRBJ1-4; D possibly corresponds to TRBD1 (5 bases). CDR1 and CDR2 from the germline V gene are ENHRY and SYGVKD. CDR3 length: 15 residues. The ends were cut back, 6 bases at V and 6 bases at J, with 17 bases in the middle. Here the CDR3 DNA reads TGTGCCATCAGGCAAGGGACTGGGGGGGATGAAAAACTGTTTTTT. Protein: CAIRQGTGGDEKLFF.

The CDR3 coding sequence is TGCGCCAGCAGCTTCGGCAGGGGGGACACTGAAGCTTTCTTT. It encodes CASSFGRGDTEAFF. The gene calls are TRBV5-1 and TRBJ1-1, with 7 positions matching TRBD1. Trimming cost V 2 bases and J 3 bases; bases outside gene matches: 4. CDR3 length equals 14 residues. Per the germline V gene, CDR1 is SGHRS and CDR2 is YFSETQ.

The rearrangement joins TRBV19 to TRBJ1-2; the match to TRBD1 covers 9 bases. The CDR3 consists of 12 residues. CDR1 LNHDA and CDR2 SQIVND come from the germline V gene (reference sequence). Germline trimming cut 10 bases from V and 8 bases from J; bases unmatched to any gene: 8. The CDR3 region has the DNA TGTGCCACTTGGACAGGGGAATCAGGCTACACCTTC. It specifies CATWTGESGYTF.

This clone appeared a few times. The chain is built from TRBV9 and TRBJ1-1; the D is unclear. Trimming removed 0 bases at V and 2 bases at J, with 11 bases between. CDR1 and CDR2 (germline): SGDLS, YYNGEE. The CDR3 is 15 amino acids. CDR3 nucleotides: TGTGCCAGCAGCGTAGGAGCAGGATCTAACACTGAAGCTTTCTTT. Translating it yields CASSVGAGSNTEAFF.

This clone was seen only a few times. This chain uses TRBV6-5 with TRBJ1-5; tentatively, D is TRBD1 (5 bases). Germline V gene lookup returns CDR1 MNHEY and CDR2 SVGAGI. The CDR3 runs 15 residues. Trimming stripped 5 bases from V and 5 bases from J, with 16 bases between. This CDR3 is CASSPRQGNDQPQHF. The CDR3 DNA reads TGTGCCAGCAGTCCCCGGCAGGGTAACGATCAGCCCCAGCATTTT.

The rearrangement uses TRBV20-1 and TRBJ2-7, with D tentatively TRBD1 (5 bases). Germline V gene data show CDR1 as DFQATT and CDR2 as SNEGSKA (reference sequence). This CDR3 spans 11 amino acids. V was cut by 6 bases and J by 5 bases, with 11 bases left in between. The CDR3, as DNA: TGCAGTGCGGGCAGGGTAGACGAGCAGTACTTC. Amino acids: CSAGRVDEQYF.

CDR3 bases: TGTGCCAGCAACTCAGCGGGGGGTACCGGGGAGCTGTTTTTT. Translation: CASNSAGGTGELFF. The chain couples TRBV13 to TRBJ2-2, with TRBD2 matching over 9 bases. The CDR3 extends over 14 amino acids. V shed 7 bases, J shed 5 bases, and the junction held 5 bases outside the gene matches. Germline assignment: CDR1 PRHDT and CDR2 FYEKMQ (reference sequence).

The chain combines TRBV20-1 with TRBJ2-1; TRBD2 aligns across 10 bases. V shed 3 bases, J shed 3 bases, and the junction held 11 bases outside the gene matches. The germline CDR1 and CDR2 sequences are DFQATT and SNEGSKA (reference sequence). There are 17 residues in the CDR3. CDR3 protein: CSASPMAAGGHYNEQFF. CDR3 in DNA: TGCAGTGCTAGTCCGATGGCAGCGGGGGGGCACTACAATGAGCAGTTCTTC.

This chain joins TRBV5-1 and TRBJ1-1; TRBD1 aligns across 9 bases. The junction had 9 bases not matched to a gene; V was cut back by 4 bases and J by 5 bases. Per the germline V gene, CDR1 is SGHRS and CDR2 is YFSETQ. The CDR3 extends over 15 amino acids. The CDR3 region is CASSVFGTGMTEAFF. CDR3 coding DNA: TGCGCCAGCAGCGTATTCGGGACAGGGATGACTGAAGCTTTCTTT.

The chain uses TRBV6-5 and TRBJ1-4; D is unresolved. Deletions cut 2 bases from V and 1 base from J, with 11 bases between. This CDR3 has 16 residues. CDR1 is MNHEY, CDR2 SVGAGI, per germline. The CDR3 sequence: CASSYSGPGTNEKLFF. In DNA, the CDR3 is TGTGCCAGCAGTTACAGCGGGCCTGGAACTAATGAAAAACTGTTTTTT.

CDR3 coding DNA: TGTGCCAGCAGCCAGCCCGGGACAGGGGGCACAGATACGCAGTATTTT. It is translated as CASSQPGTGGTDTQYF. The chain combines TRBV4-2 with TRBJ2-3; 10 nucleotides align to TRBD1. CDR3 length equals 16 residues. J was trimmed by 1 base and V by 3 bases; bases with no gene match: 4. Per the germline V gene, CDR1 is LGHNA and CDR2 is YNFKEQ.

This chain uses TRBV6-1 with TRBJ2-1; 10 bases are shared with TRBD2. Germline V gene lookup returns CDR1 MNHNS and CDR2 SASEGT. There are 13 residues in the CDR3. Germline trimming cut 1 base from V and 15 bases from J; bases unmatched to any gene: 6. CDR3 in amino acids: CASSEGLAGDPFF. The CDR3 DNA follows: TGTGCCAGCAGTGAAGGCCTAGCGGGAGATCCGTTCTTC.

The chain joins TRBV3-1 (or the pseudogene TRBV3-2) to TRBJ2-1; the match to TRBD2 covers 11 bases. Germline trimming cut 4 bases from V and 9 bases from J; bases unmatched to any gene: 8. The CDR3 length is 15 residues. Germline assignment: CDR1 LGHDT and CDR2 YNNKEL (reference sequence). The CDR3, as DNA: TGTGCCAGCAGCCCACTAGCGGGGGCGGCGGGTGAGCAGTTCTTC. It specifies CASSPLAGAAGEQFF.

The V gene is TRBV5-1, the J gene TRBJ1-4, with a possible D match to TRBD1 (5 bases). The V end lost 1 base, the J end lost 5 bases, and 12 bases lay between the germline ends. The CDR3 loop spans 15 amino acids. CDR1 SGHRS and CDR2 YFSETQ come from the germline V gene. CDR3 protein: CASSLNRGGNEKLFF. In DNA, the CDR3 is TGCGCCAGCAGCTTGAACCGGGGGGGAAATGAAAAACTGTTTTTT.